These 11 T cell receptor beta chains share one sample of origin, sequenced in a study of T-cell reconstitution after alpha-beta-depleted transplantation in children. Preparation of the TCRbeta library used unique molecular identifiers. Via MiXCR, TCRdb re-called the PCR reads, giving one row per CDR3 protein. This table holds around 120,000 distinct CDR3 sequences, about 21% found once. Sequenced here: PBMCs, mostly from graft donor cells, sampled 180 days after TCRalphabeta/CD19-depleted stem cell transplant. The source is a male patient between 2 and 10 years old who had a stem cell transplant for chronic granulomatous disease, so the T cells may come from the graft donor.

This clonotype appeared a few times. The chain links TRBV20-1 to TRBJ1-2; possibly TRBD1 for D (6 bases). This CDR3 region has 14 residues. Per the germline V gene, CDR1 is DFQATT and CDR2 is SNEGSKA (reference sequence). V lost 3 bases and J 4 bases, leaving 15 bases between the germline ends. CDR3 amino acids: CSARVPGEAYGYTF. The CDR3 DNA reads as TGCAGTGCTAGGGTCCCAGGGGAGGCCTATGGCTACACCTTC.

V usage is TRBV5-1 and J usage is TRBJ2-5, with D possibly called TRBD1 or TRBD2 (5 bases each). This CDR3 has 14 amino acids. Germline CDR1 SGHRS, CDR2 YFSETQ. V was clipped by 5 bases and J by 2 bases, with 13 bases between them. The CDR3 loop is CASSPLGPQETQYF. The CDR3 bases are TGCGCCAGCAGTCCGCTGGGACCACAAGAGACCCAGTACTTC.

This clonotype has ten or more counts. The J gene is TRBJ1-2, the V gene TRBV7-9; a possible D gene is TRBD1 (5 bases). V was trimmed by 5 bases and J by 8 bases, leaving 21 bases between them. CDR3 length: 15 residues. Germline-derived CDR1 and CDR2 are SEHNR and FQNEAQ (reference sequence). Here the CDR3 reads CASSREGRQLEGYTF. DNA for the CDR3: TGTGCCAGCAGCAGAGAGGGACGGCAGCTTGAAGGCTACACCTTC.

This clonotype was seen many times. This rearrangement joins TRBV5-1 to TRBJ2-7, with 8 bases identical to TRBD2. The germline CDR1 and CDR2 sequences are SGHRS and YFSETQ. Germline trimming cut 0 bases from V and 6 bases from J; bases unmatched to any gene: 5. This CDR3 is built from 14 residues. The CDR3 DNA follows: TGCGCCAGCAGCTTGGACGGGAGGGCCCTCGAGCAGTACTTC. Encoded protein: CASSLDGRALEQYF.

This clonotype has ten or more counts. The rearrangement joins TRBV9 to TRBJ2-2, with a possible D match to TRBD2 (5 bases). The CDR3 totals 17 residues. The V end lost 0 bases, the J end lost 0 bases, and 12 bases lay between the germline ends. Germline V CDR1 and CDR2: SGDLS, YYNGEE. CDR3 amino acids: CASSVEGSHPNTGELFF. DNA of the CDR3: TGTGCCAGCAGCGTAGAAGGGAGCCACCCGAACACCGGGGAGCTGTTTTTT.

This rearrangement joins TRBV29-1 to TRBJ2-1, with no clear D. Between the trimmed V and J ends, which lost 2 bases and 12 bases, there was a span of 11 bases. This CDR3 is 11 amino acids long. The germline CDR1 and CDR2 sequences are SQVTM and ANQGSEA. The CDR3 sequence: CSVERTTGQFF. In DNA form, the CDR3 reads TGCAGCGTTGAACGAACTACGGGGCAGTTCTTC.

This clonotype occurred many times. The rearrangement uses TRBV5-1 and TRBJ2-1; 8 bases are a match to TRBD1. The CDR3 has 18 amino acids. Germline-derived CDR1 and CDR2 are SGHRS and YFSETQ. After removal of 1 base from V and 3 bases from J, the junction contained 12 bases not matched to a gene. CDR3 residues: CASSLFQGAGRIYNEQFF. The CDR3 DNA follows: TGCGCCAGCAGCTTGTTCCAGGGGGCTGGTAGAATCTACAATGAGCAGTTCTTC.

At least ten counts were recorded for this clonotype. The gene calls are TRBV5-1 and TRBJ2-6; perhaps D is TRBD1 or TRBD2 (5 bases each). CDR3 length: 17 residues. Trimming took off 4 bases at V and 3 bases at J, with 17 bases between the two ends. Per the germline V gene, CDR1 is SGHRS and CDR2 is YFSETQ. The CDR3 DNA follows: TGCGCCAGCAGCCCCGAGGGACCACTAAATGGGGCCAACGTCCTGACTTTC. This codes for CASSPEGPLNGANVLTF.

This clonotype was found a few times. V and J are TRBV5-1 and TRBJ2-7; 11 bases fit TRBD2. Germline lookup yields CDR1 SGHRS and CDR2 YFSETQ. The CDR3 is 16 amino acids. Unmatched junction bases numbered 6, after V lost 0 bases and J lost 4 bases. The chain's CDR3 is CASSLGLAGIPYEQYF. CDR3 DNA sequence: TGCGCCAGCAGCTTGGGACTAGCGGGAATCCCTTACGAGCAGTACTTC.

This clonotype has just a few counts. The chain carries TRBV11-2 and TRBJ2-1, with no clear D. V was cut by 5 bases and J by 7 bases, with 12 bases left in between. CDR1 SGHAT and CDR2 FQNNGV come from the germline V gene. The CDR3 sequence is 13 residues long. CDR3 in DNA: TGTGCCAGCAGCGCCACCAACTCGAATGAGCAGTTCTTC. Its translation is CASSATNSNEQFF.

This clonotype came up many times. The J gene is TRBJ2-1, the V gene TRBV5-5; 7 nucleotides align to TRBD2. Germline values: CDR1 SGHKS, CDR2 YYEKEE (reference sequence). The CDR3 loop spans 16 amino acids. V gave up 0 bases and J gave up 3 bases; unmatched junction bases: 6. The CDR3 is CASSLAKLAFYNEQFF. CDR3 DNA sequence: TGTGCCAGCAGCTTGGCCAAACTAGCGTTCTACAATGAGCAGTTCTTC.